What follows are 13 T cell receptor beta chains derived from one specimen sequenced in a study of CD8+ T cells in alopecia areata (dated by TCRdb to 2017 to 2018). To prepare the library, the immunoSEQ multiplex PCR assay was applied. RNA was extracted from all samples and reverse transcribed into cDNA as template for TCR sequencing. This immuneACCESS table, as held by TCRdb, lists in-frame sequences with V and J called but not all clones. Of the missing ones, under half trace to an unresolved V gene in checked studies; the others have no known cause. This sample lists about 76,000 clones; about 71% were detected once. The ten largest clones take up 23% of the sample. Per the publication, the time point label means: less than 25 weeks on oral tofacitinib. The treatment or condition label corresponds to: oral pan-JAK inhibitor, 5-10 mg twice daily. Here the sequenced sample was CD8+ T cells sorted from blood, taken at week 24, from a patient treated with tofacitinib. These receptor sequences come from a human donor with alopecia areata.

The chain combines TRBV27 with TRBJ2-7; 9 positions match TRBD1. This CDR3 comprises 13 residues. Trimming cost V 4 bases and J 3 bases; bases outside gene matches: 1. In germline, CDR1 is MNHEY, CDR2 SMNVEV (reference sequence). DNA of the CDR3: TGTGCCAGCAGTTCGGGACAGGGCTACGAGCAGTACTTC. Translating gives CASSSGQGYEQYF.

V and J are TRBV5-1 and TRBJ1-1, with D tentatively TRBD1 (6 bases). Germline V gene data show CDR1 as SGHRS and CDR2 as YFSETQ. This CDR3 contains 13 residues. V lost 0 bases, J lost 4 bases, and 7 bases lay in between. Here the CDR3 DNA reads TGCGCCAGCAGCTTGGCAGGGGCCACTGAAGCTTTCTTT. Translating it yields CASSLAGATEAFF.

V usage is TRBV7-8 and J usage is TRBJ2-1; D gene ambiguous. Trimming removed 5 bases at V and 0 bases at J, with 11 bases between. The CDR3 is made up of 15 amino acids. Germline CDR1 is SGHVS and CDR2 is FQNEAQ. The CDR3 nucleotides are TGTGCCAGCAGCACATTCGCAAGCTCCTACAATGAGCAGTTCTTC. As protein: CASSTFASSYNEQFF.

This chain joins TRBV5-4 and TRBJ2-3, with unresolved D. V lost 2 bases to trimming and J lost 4 bases, with 5 bases between them. The CDR3 is 12 amino acids. Germline V gene sequence: CDR1 SGHNT, CDR2 YYREEE (reference sequence). CDR3 DNA sequence: TGTGCCAGCAGCTTTCATCCAGATACGCAGTATTTT. Translated, it gives CASSFHPDTQYF.

The chain's CDR3 is CASSYLGEQFF. The CDR3 nucleotides are TGTGCCAGCAGCTACTTAGGGGAGCAGTTCTTC. The chain carries TRBV7-9 and TRBJ2-1; D is unclear. Trimming took 4 bases from V and 10 from J, leaving 8 bases between them. Germline V gives CDR1 SEHNR, CDR2 FQNEAQ (reference sequence). This CDR3 region has 11 residues.

The chain is built from TRBV11-1 and TRBJ2-3, with no clear D. The germline V gene encodes CDR1 SGHAT and CDR2 FQDESV (reference sequence). V lost 3 bases and J 2 bases, leaving 3 bases between the germline ends. The CDR3 loop spans 12 amino acids. The CDR3, as DNA: TGTGCCAGCAGCTTGGCCACAGATACGCAGTATTTT. It encodes CASSLATDTQYF.

V and J are TRBV27 and TRBJ2-7; D gene ambiguous. This CDR3 is built from 16 residues. The ends were cut back, 3 bases at V and 0 bases at J, with 15 bases in the middle. Germline-derived CDR1 and CDR2 are MNHEY and SMNVEV (reference sequence). CDR3 sequence (DNA): TGTGCCAGCAGTTTTTCTTCAGCCCGATTCTCCTACGAGCAGTACTTC. This translates into CASSFSSARFSYEQYF.

The rearrangement joins TRBV7-9 to TRBJ2-7, with TRBD1 matching 9 bases. The J segment lost 0 bases and the V segment lost 5 bases, leaving 14 bases of the junction unmatched. CDR3 length: 18 residues. Germline lookup yields CDR1 SEHNR and CDR2 FQNEAQ (reference sequence). The DNA of the CDR3 is TGTGCCAGCAGCCCAGCCGGGACAGGGATAATAAGCTCCTACGAGCAGTACTTC. Translated, it gives CASSPAGTGIISSYEQYF.

The CDR3 DNA reads as TGTGCCAGCAGTGAATTCGGACTAGCGGGAGGGCCTGGCACAGATACGCAGTATTTT. It is translated as CASSEFGLAGGPGTDTQYF. The rearrangement uses TRBV27 and TRBJ2-3, with 15 bases lining up with TRBD2. The trim removed 5 bases at V and 1 base at J, leaving 10 bases unmatched. Germline CDR1 is MNHEY and CDR2 is SMNVEV (reference sequence). CDR3 length: 19 amino acids.

This chain links TRBV7-9 with TRBJ2-2; 8 bases agree with TRBD1. With V trimmed by 5 bases and J by 5 bases, 4 bases remained unmatched. CDR3 length equals 14 residues. CDR1 is SEHNR and CDR2 is FQNEAQ in the germline V gene (reference sequence). The CDR3 loop reads CASSLRTGTGELFF. DNA of the CDR3: TGTGCCAGCAGCCTCAGGACAGGGACCGGGGAGCTGTTTTTT. The whole variable domain, filled in from reference TRBV7-9 and TRBJ2-2, reads DTGVSQNPRHKITKRGQNVTFRCDPISEHNRLYWYRQTLGQGPEFLTYFQNEAQLEKSRLLSDRFSAERPKGSFSTLEIQRTEQGDSAMYLCASSLRTGTGELFFGEGSRLTVL.

The CDR3 region has the DNA TGTGCCAGCAGTTTACGGGGGCTCGGTGGCTACACCTTC. Translation gives CASSLRGLGGYTF. V and J are TRBV27 and TRBJ1-2; D possibly corresponds to TRBD1 (6 bases). CDR1 is MNHEY and CDR2 is SMNVEV in the germline V gene (reference sequence). This CDR3 is 13 amino acids long. V was shortened by 2 bases and J by 7 bases, with 11 bases between the two germline ends.

The rearrangement joins TRBV15 to TRBJ2-7; 9 bases fit TRBD1. Germline CDR1 and CDR2: LNHNV and YYDKDF (reference sequence). This CDR3 region has 16 residues. V dropped 3 bases and J dropped 6; count of bases not matched to a gene: 12. CDR3 sequence reads: CATSRDPGTGSSEQYF. CDR3 coding DNA: TGTGCCACCAGCAGGGACCCCGGGACAGGGTCTTCCGAGCAGTACTTC. The variable domain in full, with the rest retrieved from reference TRBV15 and TRBJ2-7, is DAMVIQNPRYQVTQFGKPVTLSCSQTLNHNVMYWYQQKSSQAPKLLFHYYDKDFNNEADTPDNFQSRRPNTSFCFLDIRSPGLGDTAMYLCATSRDPGTGSSEQYFGPGTRLTVT.

The chain is built from TRBV27 and TRBJ2-5; 9 bases fit TRBD2. J gave up 6 bases and V 7 bases, and 9 bases lay outside the gene matches. Looked up from germline, CDR1 is MNHEY and CDR2 is SMNVEV (reference sequence). The CDR3 consists of 14 residues. CDR3 region: CASMVLAGEKTQYF. Here the CDR3 DNA reads TGTGCCAGCATGGTCTTAGCGGGAGAAAAGACCCAGTACTTC.